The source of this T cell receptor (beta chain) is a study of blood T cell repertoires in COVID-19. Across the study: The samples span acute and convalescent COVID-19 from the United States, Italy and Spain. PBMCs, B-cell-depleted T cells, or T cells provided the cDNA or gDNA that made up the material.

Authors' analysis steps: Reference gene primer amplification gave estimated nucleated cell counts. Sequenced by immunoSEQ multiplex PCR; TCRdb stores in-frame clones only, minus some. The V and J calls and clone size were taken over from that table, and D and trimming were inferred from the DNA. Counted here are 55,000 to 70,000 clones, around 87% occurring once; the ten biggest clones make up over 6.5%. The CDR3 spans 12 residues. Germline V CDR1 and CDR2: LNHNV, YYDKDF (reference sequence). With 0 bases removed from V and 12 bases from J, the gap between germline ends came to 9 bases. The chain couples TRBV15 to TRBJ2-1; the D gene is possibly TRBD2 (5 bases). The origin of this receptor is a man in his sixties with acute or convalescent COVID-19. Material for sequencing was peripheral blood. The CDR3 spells CATSRDFGGQFF. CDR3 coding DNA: TGTGCCACCAGCAGAGATTTCGGAGGGCAGTTCTTC.